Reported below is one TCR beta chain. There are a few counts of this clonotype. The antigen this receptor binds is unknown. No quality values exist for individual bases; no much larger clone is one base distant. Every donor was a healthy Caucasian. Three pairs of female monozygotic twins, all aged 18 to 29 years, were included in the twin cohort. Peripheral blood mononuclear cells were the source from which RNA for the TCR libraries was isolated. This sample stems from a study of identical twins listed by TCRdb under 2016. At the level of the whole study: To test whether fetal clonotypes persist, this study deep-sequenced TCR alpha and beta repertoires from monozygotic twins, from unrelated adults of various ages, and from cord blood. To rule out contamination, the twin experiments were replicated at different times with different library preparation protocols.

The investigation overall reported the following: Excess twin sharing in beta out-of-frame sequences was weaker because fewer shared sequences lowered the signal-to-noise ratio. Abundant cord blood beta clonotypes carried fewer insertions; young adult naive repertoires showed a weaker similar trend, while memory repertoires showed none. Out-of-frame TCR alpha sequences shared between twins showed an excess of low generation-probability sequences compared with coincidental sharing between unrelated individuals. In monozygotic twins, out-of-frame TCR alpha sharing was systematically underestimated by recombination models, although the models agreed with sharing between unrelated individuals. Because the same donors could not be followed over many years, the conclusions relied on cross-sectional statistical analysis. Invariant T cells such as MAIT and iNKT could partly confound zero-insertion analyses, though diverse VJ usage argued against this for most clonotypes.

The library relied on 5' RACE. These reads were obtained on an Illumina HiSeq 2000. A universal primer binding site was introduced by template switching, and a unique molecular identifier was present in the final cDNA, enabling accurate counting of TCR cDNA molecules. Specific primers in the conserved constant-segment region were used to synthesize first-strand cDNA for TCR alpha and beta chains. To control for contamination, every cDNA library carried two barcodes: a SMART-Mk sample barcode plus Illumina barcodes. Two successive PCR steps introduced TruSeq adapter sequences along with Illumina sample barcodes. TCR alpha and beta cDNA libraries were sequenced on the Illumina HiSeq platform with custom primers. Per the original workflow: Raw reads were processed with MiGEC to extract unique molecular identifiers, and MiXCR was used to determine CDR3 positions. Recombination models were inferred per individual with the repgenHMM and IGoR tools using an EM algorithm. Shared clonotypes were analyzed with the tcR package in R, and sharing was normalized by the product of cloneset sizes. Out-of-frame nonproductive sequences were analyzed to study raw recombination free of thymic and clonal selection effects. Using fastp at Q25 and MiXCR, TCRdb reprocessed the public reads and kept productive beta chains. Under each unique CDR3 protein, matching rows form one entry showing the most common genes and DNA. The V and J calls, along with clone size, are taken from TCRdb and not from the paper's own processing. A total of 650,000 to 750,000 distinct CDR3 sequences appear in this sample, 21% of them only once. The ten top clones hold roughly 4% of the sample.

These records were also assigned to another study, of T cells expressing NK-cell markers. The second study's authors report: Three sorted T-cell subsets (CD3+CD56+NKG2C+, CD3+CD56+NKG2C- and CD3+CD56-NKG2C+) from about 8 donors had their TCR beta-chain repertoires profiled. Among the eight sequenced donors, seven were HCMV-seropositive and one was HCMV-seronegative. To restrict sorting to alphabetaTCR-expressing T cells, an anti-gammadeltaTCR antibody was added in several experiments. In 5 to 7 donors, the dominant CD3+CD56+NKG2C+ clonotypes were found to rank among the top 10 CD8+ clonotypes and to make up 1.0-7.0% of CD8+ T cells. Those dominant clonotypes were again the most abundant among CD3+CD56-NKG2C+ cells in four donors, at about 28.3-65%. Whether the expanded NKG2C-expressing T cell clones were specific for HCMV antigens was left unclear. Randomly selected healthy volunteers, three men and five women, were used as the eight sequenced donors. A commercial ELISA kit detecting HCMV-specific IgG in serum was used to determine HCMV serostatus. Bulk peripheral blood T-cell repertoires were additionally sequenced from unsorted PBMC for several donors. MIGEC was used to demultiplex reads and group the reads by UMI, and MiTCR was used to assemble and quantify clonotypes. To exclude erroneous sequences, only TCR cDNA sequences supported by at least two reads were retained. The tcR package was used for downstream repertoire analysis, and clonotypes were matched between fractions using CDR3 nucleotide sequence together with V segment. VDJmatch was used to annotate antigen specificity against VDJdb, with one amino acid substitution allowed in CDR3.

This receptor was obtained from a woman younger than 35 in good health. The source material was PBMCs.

The DNA sequence is given as TGCAGTGCTAGGTCCCAATACGAGCAGTACTTC. Its amino acids are CSARSQYEQYF. The chain employs TRBV20-1 and TRBJ2-7; the D gene is unclear. In the germline V gene (reference sequence), CDR1 corresponds to DFQATT and CDR2 to SNEGSKA. From its cysteine to its phenylalanine, the CDR3 spans 11 amino acids. CDR3 DNA is the only sequence kept; it has 33 bases, read in frame from the first base. At the junction V is shortened by 3 bases and J by 4 bases, with 7 bases in between.